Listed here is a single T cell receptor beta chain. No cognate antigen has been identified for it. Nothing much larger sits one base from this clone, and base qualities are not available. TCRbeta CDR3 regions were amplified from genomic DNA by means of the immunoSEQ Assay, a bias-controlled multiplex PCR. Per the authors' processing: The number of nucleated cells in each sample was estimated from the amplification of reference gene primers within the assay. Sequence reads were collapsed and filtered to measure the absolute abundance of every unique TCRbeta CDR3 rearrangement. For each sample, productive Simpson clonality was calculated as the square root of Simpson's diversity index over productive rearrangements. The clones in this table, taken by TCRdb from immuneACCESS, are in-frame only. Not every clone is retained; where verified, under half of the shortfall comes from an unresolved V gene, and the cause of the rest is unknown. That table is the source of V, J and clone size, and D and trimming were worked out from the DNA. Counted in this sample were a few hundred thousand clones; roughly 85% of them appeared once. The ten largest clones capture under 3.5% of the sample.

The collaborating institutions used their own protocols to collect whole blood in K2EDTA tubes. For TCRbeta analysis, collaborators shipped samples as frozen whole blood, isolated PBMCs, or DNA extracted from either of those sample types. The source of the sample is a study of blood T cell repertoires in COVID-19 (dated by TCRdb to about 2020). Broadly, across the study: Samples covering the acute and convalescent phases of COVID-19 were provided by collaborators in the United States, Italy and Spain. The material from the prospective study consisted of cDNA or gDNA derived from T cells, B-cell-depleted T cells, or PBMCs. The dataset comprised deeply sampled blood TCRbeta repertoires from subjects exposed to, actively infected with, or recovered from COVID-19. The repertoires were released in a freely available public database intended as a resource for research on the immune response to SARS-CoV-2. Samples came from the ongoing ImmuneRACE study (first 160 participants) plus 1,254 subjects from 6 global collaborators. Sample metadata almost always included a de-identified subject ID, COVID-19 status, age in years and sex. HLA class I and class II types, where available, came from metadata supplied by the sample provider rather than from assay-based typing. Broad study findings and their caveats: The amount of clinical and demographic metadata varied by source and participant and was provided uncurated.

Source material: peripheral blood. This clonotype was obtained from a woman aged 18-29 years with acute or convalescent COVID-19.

The CDR3 region has the sequence CASSPSPHTGNTIYF. The nucleotides are TGCGCCAGCAGCCCATCCCCGCACACTGGAAACACCATATATTTT. Recombination joined TRBV4-1 with TRBJ1-3; there is no confident call for the D gene. The CDR3, cysteine through phenylalanine, is 15 amino acids long. The sequence is cut down to CDR3 DNA, 45 bases in frame from base 1. In the germline V gene, CDR1 corresponds to MGHRA and CDR2 to YSYEKL. V loses 4 bases of germline sequence and J loses 2 bases, and the interval between the two ends is 12 bases.